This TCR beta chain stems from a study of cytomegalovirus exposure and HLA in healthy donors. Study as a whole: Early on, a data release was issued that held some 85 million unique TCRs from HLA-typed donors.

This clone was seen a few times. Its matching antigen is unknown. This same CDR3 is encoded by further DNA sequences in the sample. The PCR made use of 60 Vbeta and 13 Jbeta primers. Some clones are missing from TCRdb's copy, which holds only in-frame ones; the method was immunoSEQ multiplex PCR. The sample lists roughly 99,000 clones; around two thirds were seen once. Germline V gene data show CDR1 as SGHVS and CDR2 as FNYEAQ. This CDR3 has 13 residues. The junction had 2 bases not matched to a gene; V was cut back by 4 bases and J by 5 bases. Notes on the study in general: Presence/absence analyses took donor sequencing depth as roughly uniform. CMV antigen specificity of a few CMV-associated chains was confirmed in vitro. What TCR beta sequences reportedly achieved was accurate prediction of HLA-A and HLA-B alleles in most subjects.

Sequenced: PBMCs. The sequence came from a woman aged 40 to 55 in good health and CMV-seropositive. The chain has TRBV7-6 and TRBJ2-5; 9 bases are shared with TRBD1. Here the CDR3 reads CASSWGQGETQYF. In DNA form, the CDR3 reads TGTGCCAGCAGCTGGGGACAGGGTGAGACCCAGTACTTC.